The 25 T cell receptor beta chains reported below all come from one sample, sequenced in a study of chronic HIV infection and antiretroviral therapy (dated by TCRdb to 2013 to 2016). The library was built by means of 5' RACE. These reads were obtained on an Illumina MiSeq. TCRdb passed the public sequencing reads through fastp at Q25 and MiXCR, retaining productive beta sequences. A single entry per CDR3 protein holds the most common genes and DNA from its merged rows. For this sample there are some 46,000 distinct CDR3 sequences; roughly 19% appear just once. 2.5% to 3% of the sample comes from the top ten. Source material: peripheral blood. These receptors were collected from an adult who had HIV and had not received antiretroviral therapy, or was an uninfected healthy control (not recorded which).

On this clonotype: The junction departs from the called germline gene at one end, perhaps through a read error. The chain uses TRBV29-1 and TRBJ2-7; D is uncertain. The germline V gene encodes CDR1 SQVTM and CDR2 ANQGSEA. The CDR3 is 12 amino acids. This CDR3 reads CSVDGLSHEQYF. CDR3 nucleotide sequence: TGCAGCGTTGACGGCCTCTCCCACGAGCAGTACTTC.

This clonotype was detected only a few times. V usage is TRBV4-1 and J usage is TRBJ1-1; D may be TRBD1 (5 bases). The CDR3 length is 16 residues. Trimming removed 1 base at V and 6 bases at J, with 18 bases between. Germline V gene lookup returns CDR1 MGHRA and CDR2 YSYEKL. CDR3 DNA: TGCGCCAGCAGCCAAGGAAGCGGGACCTTACCCTCTGAAGCTTTCTTT. Translating it yields CASSQGSGTLPSEAFF.

This chain uses TRBV28 with TRBJ1-2; possible D gene TRBD1, 5 bases. Looked up from germline, CDR1 is MDHEN and CDR2 is SYDVKM. Trimming stripped 6 bases from V and 2 bases from J, with 16 bases between. The CDR3 spans 15 residues. The CDR3 loop reads CASSEIPRANYGYTF. CDR3 DNA: TGTGCCAGCAGCGAGATACCCAGGGCAAACTATGGCTACACCTTC.

The chain uses TRBV2 and TRBJ1-1; 7 positions agree with TRBD1. V lost 1 base and J lost 4; bases outside the gene matches: 6. This CDR3 has 15 residues. Per the germline V gene, CDR1 is SNHLY and CDR2 is FYNNEI. The CDR3 nucleotides are TGTGCCAGCAGTGAAGGAGGCGGGACAGTCACTGAAGCTTTCTTT. Protein sequence: CASSEGGGTVTEAFF.

The chain combines TRBV28 with TRBJ2-3, with D unresolved. CDR1 and CDR2 from the germline V gene are MDHEN and SYDVKM. The CDR3 runs to 16 residues. Trimming took off 2 bases at V and 2 bases at J, with 14 bases between the two ends. CDR3 DNA sequence: TGTGCCAGCAGTTTAGCTGCGGTCGGAGACACAGATACGCAGTATTTT. As protein: CASSLAAVGDTDTQYF.

There are a few counts of this clonotype. V and J are TRBV6-2 or TRBV6-3 and TRBJ2-5; the match to TRBD2 covers 8 bases. Germline assignment: CDR1 MNHEY and CDR2 SVGEGT. The CDR3 length is 14 residues. The V segment lost 8 bases and the J segment 2 bases; nucleotides outside the gene matches: 7. The CDR3 protein is CASLKGGRQETQYF. In DNA form, the CDR3 reads TGTGCCAGCCTCAAGGGCGGGAGGCAAGAGACCCAGTACTTC.

In this sample, this clonotype turned up a few times. The chain recombines TRBV20-1 with TRBJ2-7, with 8 bases that match TRBD1. The V gene end was trimmed by 4 bases and the J gene end by 3 bases; junction bases not matched to a gene: 8. Germline-derived CDR1 and CDR2 are DFQATT and SNEGSKA (reference sequence). CDR3 size: 14 residues. The CDR3 loop reads CSAMWGQANYEQYF. CDR3 in DNA: TGCAGTGCTATGTGGGGACAGGCGAACTACGAGCAGTACTTC.

The gene calls are TRBV29-1 and TRBJ2-2; D is unresolved. Trimming stripped 6 bases from V and 3 bases from J, with 11 bases between. This CDR3 spans 13 amino acids. Germline V gene data show CDR1 as SQVTM and CDR2 as ANQGSEA. For the CDR3, the DNA is TGCAGCGTCGACGGGTCAGACACCGGGGAGCTGTTTTTT. Protein product: CSVDGSDTGELFF.

The chain carries TRBV11-2 and TRBJ2-1, with TRBD1 identical over 10 bases. V lost 3 bases, J lost 7 bases, and 6 bases stayed unmatched. Germline CDR1 and CDR2: SGHAT and FQNNGV. CDR3 length: 15 amino acids. CDR3 in DNA: TGTGCCAGCAGCTTCGACAGGGGGCGTAGGAATGAGCAGTTCTTC. Its protein product is CASSFDRGRRNEQFF.

This clonotype has more than one count but fewer than ten. The CDR3 sequence: CASSSHQGSEQYF. DNA of the CDR3: TGTGCCAGCAGCTCCCACCAGGGTTCCGAGCAGTACTTC. The chain employs TRBV14 and TRBJ2-7, with D perhaps TRBD1 (5 bases). The germline V and J ends were trimmed by 5 bases and 6 bases, with 14 bases remaining between them. This CDR3 spans 13 amino acids. Per the germline V gene, CDR1 is SGHDN and CDR2 is FVKESK.

CDR3 residues: CASSFEGVRTDTQYF. The CDR3, as DNA: TGCGCCAGCAGCTTTGAGGGAGTACGCACAGATACGCAGTATTTT. This chain links TRBV5-1 with TRBJ2-3, with D possibly TRBD2 on 5 matching bases. The ends were cut back, 2 bases at V and 1 base at J, with 11 bases in the middle. The CDR3 covers 15 residues. CDR1 and CDR2 (germline): SGHRS, YFSETQ.

The V call is TRBV7-6, the J call TRBJ2-1, with D possibly being TRBD2 (6 bases). Germline V lookup: CDR1 SGHVS, CDR2 FNYEAQ. Between the trimmed V and J ends, which lost 5 bases and 3 bases, there was a span of 14 bases. The CDR3 spans 15 residues. The CDR3 nucleotides are TGTGCCAGCAGCCAGGTCAGCGGGTACTACAATGAGCAGTTCTTC. Encoded protein: CASSQVSGYYNEQFF.

CDR3 DNA sequence: TGTGCCAGCAGCTTGGGACTAGCGGGAACCACCGGGGAGCTGTTTTTT. It encodes CASSLGLAGTTGELFF. The gene calls are TRBV7-9 and TRBJ2-2, with 13 bases lining up with TRBD2. The CDR3 is 16 residues long. Germline V CDR1 and CDR2: SEHNR, FQNEAQ (reference sequence). Germline trimming cut 3 bases from V and 4 bases from J; bases unmatched to any gene: 2.

The chain recombines TRBV29-1 with TRBJ2-7; D possibly matches TRBD1 or TRBD2 (6 bases each). The CDR3 runs 11 residues. V was clipped by 4 bases and J by 6 bases, with 10 bases between them. Germline CDR1 is SQVTM and CDR2 is ANQGSEA. The CDR3 bases are TGCAGCGTTGTAGGGGGAGGCGAGCAGTACTTC. Protein product: CSVVGGGEQYF.

This chain links TRBV2 with TRBJ2-1, with TRBD2 identical over 11 bases. The CDR3 has 19 amino acids. Germline CDR1 reads SNHLY; CDR2 reads FYNNEI. The V and J ends lost 3 bases and 9 bases, in that order; junction bases with no gene match: 19. The CDR3 region is CASSEKRLAGIPYVGEQFF. CDR3 nucleotides: TGTGCCAGCAGTGAGAAGAGACTAGCGGGAATTCCTTATGTGGGTGAGCAGTTCTTC.

This chain uses TRBV28 with TRBJ2-2, with 10 bases that match TRBD1. Germline CDR1 MDHEN, CDR2 SYDVKM. This CDR3 contains 15 residues. Trimming cost V 5 bases and J 6 bases; bases outside gene matches: 6. CDR3 DNA sequence: TGTGCCAGCAGTCCCTCCGGGACAGGGGCCGGGGAGCTGTTTTTT. As protein: CASSPSGTGAGELFF. The variable domain in full, with the rest retrieved from reference TRBV28 and TRBJ2-2, is DVKVTQSSRYLVKRTGEKVFLECVQDMDHENMFWYRQDPGLGLRLIYFSYDVKMKEKGDIPEGYSVSREKKERFSLILESASTNQTSMYLCASSPSGTGAGELFFGEGSRLTVL.

This chain joins TRBV7-6 and TRBJ2-7; 11 bases fit TRBD2. CDR1 and CDR2 from the germline V gene are SGHVS and FNYEAQ. The CDR3 spans 15 residues. J was trimmed by 5 bases and V by 2 bases; bases with no gene match: 5. The CDR3 sequence is CASSLIAGGPDEQYF. The DNA for the CDR3 is TGTGCCAGCAGCTTAATAGCGGGAGGGCCCGACGAGCAGTACTTC.

This clonotype was picked up a small number of times. The V gene is TRBV19, the J gene TRBJ2-4; D uncertain. The germline V and J ends were trimmed by 7 bases and 0 bases, with 10 bases remaining between them. Germline values: CDR1 LNHDA, CDR2 SQIVND (reference sequence). This CDR3 spans 14 amino acids. The CDR3 nucleotides read TGTGCCAGTAAGGTTCACGGAGCCAAAAACATTCAGTACTTC. Encoded protein: CASKVHGAKNIQYF.

This sequence joins TRBV28 and TRBJ2-7, with 11 bases aligning to TRBD2. Germline V gives CDR1 MDHEN, CDR2 SYDVKM. This CDR3 contains 15 residues. V lost 6 bases to trimming and J lost 2 bases; unmatched junction nucleotides: 6. The CDR3 is CASRPLAGGPYEQYF. In nucleotides, the CDR3 is TGTGCCAGCAGGCCCCTAGCGGGAGGCCCCTACGAGCAGTACTTC.

This clonotype was detected a few times. The V and J genes are TRBV27 and TRBJ1-5; D may be TRBD1 (5 bases). The CDR3 extends over 15 amino acids. V was shortened by 2 bases and J by 4 bases, with 12 bases between the two germline ends. Germline V gene lookup returns CDR1 MNHEY and CDR2 SMNVEV (reference sequence). The CDR3 region has the DNA TGTGCCAGCAGTTTAGGGGCAGGGTGGAATCAGCCCCAGCATTTT. It is translated as CASSLGAGWNQPQHF.

This clonotype was observed many times. This sequence joins TRBV2 and TRBJ2-5; D not certain. The CDR3 is 16 amino acids. Germline V gives CDR1 SNHLY, CDR2 FYNNEI. The ends were cut back, 6 bases at V and 7 bases at J, with 24 bases in the middle. CDR3 loop: CASSENSPSAVRTQYF. CDR3 bases: TGTGCCAGCAGCGAAAATAGCCCGTCCGCGGTCCGGACCCAGTACTTC.

The V and J genes are TRBV6-5 and TRBJ2-5; D is perhaps TRBD1 (6 bases). The CDR3 is 14 residues long. Germline V CDR1 and CDR2: MNHEY, SVGAGI. Trimming pared 6 bases from V and 5 bases from J, leaving 16 bases between. CDR3 nucleotide sequence: TGTGCCAGCAGGGACAGCTCAAGGGGGGAGACCCAGTACTTC. Translation gives CASRDSSRGETQYF.

This clonotype has just a few counts. The chain uses TRBV3-1 and TRBJ1-2; a possible D gene is TRBD1 (6 bases). The CDR3 is made up of 14 amino acids. From germline, CDR1 is LGHDT and CDR2 YNNKEL (reference sequence). The V end lost 2 bases, the J end lost 4 bases, and 11 bases lay between the germline ends. CDR3 DNA: TGTGCCAGCAGCCAATTCGGACAGAGCTATGGCTACACCTTC. Its protein product is CASSQFGQSYGYTF.

This clonotype was seen only a few times. CDR3 DNA sequence: TGTGCCAGCAGAGGGGGTCCCCGGTACGAGCAGTACTTC. This translates into CASRGGPRYEQYF. The chain carries TRBV28 and TRBJ2-7; a possible D gene is TRBD1 (6 bases). CDR1 and CDR2 from the germline V gene are MDHEN and SYDVKM. Trimming removed 6 bases at V and 4 bases at J, with 13 bases between. This CDR3 is 13 amino acids long.

The sample holds a few counts of this clonotype. The chain employs TRBV5-1 and TRBJ2-2; D gene ambiguous. Germline CDR1 and CDR2: SGHRS and YFSETQ. The CDR3 is made up of 15 amino acids. With 0 bases removed from V and 1 base from J, the gap between germline ends came to 7 bases. This CDR3 is CASSLAAVNTGELFF. The CDR3 DNA reads TGCGCCAGCAGCTTGGCCGCAGTGAACACCGGGGAGCTGTTTTTT.